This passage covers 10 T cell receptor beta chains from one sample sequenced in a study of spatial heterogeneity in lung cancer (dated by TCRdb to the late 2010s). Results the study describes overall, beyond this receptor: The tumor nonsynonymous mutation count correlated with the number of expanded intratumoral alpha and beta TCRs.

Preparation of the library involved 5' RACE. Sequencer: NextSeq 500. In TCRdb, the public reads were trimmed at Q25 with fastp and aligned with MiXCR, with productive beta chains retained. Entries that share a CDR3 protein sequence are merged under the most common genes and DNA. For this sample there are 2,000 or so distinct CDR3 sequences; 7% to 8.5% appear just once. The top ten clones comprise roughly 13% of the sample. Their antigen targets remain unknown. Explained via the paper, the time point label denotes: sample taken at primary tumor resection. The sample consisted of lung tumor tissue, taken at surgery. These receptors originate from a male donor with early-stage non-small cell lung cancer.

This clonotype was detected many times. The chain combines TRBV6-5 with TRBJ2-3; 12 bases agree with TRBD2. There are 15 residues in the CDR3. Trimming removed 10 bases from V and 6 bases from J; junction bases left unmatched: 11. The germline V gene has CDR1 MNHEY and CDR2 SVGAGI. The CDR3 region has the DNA TGTGCCACCAGATATAGGACTAGCGGGGTTGATACGCAGTATTTT. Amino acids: CATRYRTSGVDTQYF.

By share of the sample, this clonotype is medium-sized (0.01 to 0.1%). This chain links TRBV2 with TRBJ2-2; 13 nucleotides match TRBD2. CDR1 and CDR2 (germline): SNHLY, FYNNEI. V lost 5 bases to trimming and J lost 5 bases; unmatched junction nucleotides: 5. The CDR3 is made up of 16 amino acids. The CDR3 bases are TGTGCCAGCAGTTGGACTAGCGGGGGCACAACCGGGGAGCTGTTTTTT. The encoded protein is CASSWTSGGTTGELFF.

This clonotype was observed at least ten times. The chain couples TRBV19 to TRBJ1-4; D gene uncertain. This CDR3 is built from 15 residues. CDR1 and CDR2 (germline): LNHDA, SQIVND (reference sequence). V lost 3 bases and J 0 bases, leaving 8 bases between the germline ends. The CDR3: CASSIWGSTNEKLFF. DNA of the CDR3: TGTGCCAGTAGTATTTGGGGATCAACTAATGAAAAACTGTTTTTT.

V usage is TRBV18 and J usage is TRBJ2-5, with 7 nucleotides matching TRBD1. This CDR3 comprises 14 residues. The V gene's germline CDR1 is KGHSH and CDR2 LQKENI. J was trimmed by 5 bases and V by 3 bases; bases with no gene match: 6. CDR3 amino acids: CASSPGQTSETQYF. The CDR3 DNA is TGTGCCAGCTCACCGGGACAGACCTCTGAGACCCAGTACTTC.

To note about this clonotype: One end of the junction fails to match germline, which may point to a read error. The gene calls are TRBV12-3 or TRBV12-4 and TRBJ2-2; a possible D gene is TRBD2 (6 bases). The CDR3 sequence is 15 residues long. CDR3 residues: CASSLTGGNAGELFF. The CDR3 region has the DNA TGTGCCAGCAGTTTAACAGGAGGGAACGCCGGGGAGCTGTTTTTT.

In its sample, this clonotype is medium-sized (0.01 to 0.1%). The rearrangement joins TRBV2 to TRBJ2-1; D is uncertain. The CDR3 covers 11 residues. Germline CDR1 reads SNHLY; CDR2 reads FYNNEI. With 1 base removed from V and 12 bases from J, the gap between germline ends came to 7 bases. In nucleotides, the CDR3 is TGTGCCAGCAGTGAAGTCCGAGTGCAGTTCTTC. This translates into CASSEVRVQFF.

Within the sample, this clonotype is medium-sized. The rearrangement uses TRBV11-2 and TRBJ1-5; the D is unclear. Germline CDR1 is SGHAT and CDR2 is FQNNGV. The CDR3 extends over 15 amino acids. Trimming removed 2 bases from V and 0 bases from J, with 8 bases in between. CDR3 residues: CASSLSDYSNQPQHF. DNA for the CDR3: TGTGCCAGCAGCTTATCTGATTATAGCAATCAGCCCCAGCATTTT.

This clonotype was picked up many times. This chain's CDR3 is CAISESEGLGELFF. The DNA of the CDR3 is TGTGCCATCAGTGAGTCCGAGGGATTAGGGGAGCTGTTTTTT. V usage is TRBV10-3 and J usage is TRBJ2-2; a weak D match, TRBD2 (5 bases). V dropped 0 bases and J dropped 8 bases, with 10 bases sitting between them. Germline V CDR1 and CDR2: ENHRY, SYGVKD. CDR3 length: 14 residues.

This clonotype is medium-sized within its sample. CDR3 in DNA: TGTGCCAGCAGTTTGACAGGGGGAGATTCACCCCTCCACTTT. Translated: CASSLTGGDSPLHF. The V gene is TRBV6-5, the J gene TRBJ1-6; TRBD1 matches at 9 bases. Germline CDR1 is MNHEY and CDR2 is SVGAGI. V shed 4 bases, J shed 8 bases, and the junction held 3 bases outside the gene matches. The CDR3 is 14 amino acids.

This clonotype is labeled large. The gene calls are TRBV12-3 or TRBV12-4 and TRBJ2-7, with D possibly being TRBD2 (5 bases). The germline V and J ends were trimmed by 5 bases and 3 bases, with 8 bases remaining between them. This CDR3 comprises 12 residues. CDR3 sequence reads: CASSEGDYEQYF. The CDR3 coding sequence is TGTGCCAGCAGTGAGGGCGACTACGAGCAGTACTTC.